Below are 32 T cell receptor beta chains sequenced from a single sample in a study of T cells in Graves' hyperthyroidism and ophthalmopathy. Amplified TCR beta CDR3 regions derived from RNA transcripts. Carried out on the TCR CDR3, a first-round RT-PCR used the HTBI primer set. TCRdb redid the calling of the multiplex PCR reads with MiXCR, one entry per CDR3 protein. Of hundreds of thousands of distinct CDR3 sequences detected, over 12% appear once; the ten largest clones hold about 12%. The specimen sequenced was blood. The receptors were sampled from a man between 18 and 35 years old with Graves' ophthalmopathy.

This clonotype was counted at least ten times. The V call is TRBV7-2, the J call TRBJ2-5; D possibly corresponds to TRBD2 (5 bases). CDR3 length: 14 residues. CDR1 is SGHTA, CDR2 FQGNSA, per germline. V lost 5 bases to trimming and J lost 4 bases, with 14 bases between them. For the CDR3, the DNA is TGTGCCAGCAGCCCCAGGTGGGCGGGAGAGACCCAGTACTTC. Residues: CASSPRWAGETQYF.

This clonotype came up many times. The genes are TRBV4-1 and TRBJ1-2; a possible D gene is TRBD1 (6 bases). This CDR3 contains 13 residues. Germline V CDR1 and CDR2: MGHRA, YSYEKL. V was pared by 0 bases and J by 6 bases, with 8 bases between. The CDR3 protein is CASSQEQGNGYTF. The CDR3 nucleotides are TGCGCCAGCAGCCAAGAGCAGGGGAATGGCTACACCTTC.

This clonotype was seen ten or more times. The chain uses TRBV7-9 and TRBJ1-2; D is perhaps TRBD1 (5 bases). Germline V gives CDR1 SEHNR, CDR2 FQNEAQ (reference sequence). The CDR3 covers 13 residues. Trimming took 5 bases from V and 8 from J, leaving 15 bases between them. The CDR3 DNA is TGTGCCAGCAGCCCGGGGACGGTAGGAGGCTACACCTTC. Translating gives CASSPGTVGGYTF.

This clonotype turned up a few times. This CDR3 reads CATSDPGQGYHEQFF. In nucleotides, the CDR3 is TGTGCCACCAGTGACCCGGGACAGGGGTATCATGAGCAGTTCTTC. The chain is built from TRBV24-1 and TRBJ2-1; 10 positions agree with TRBD1. Germline CDR1 reads KGHDR; CDR2 reads SFDVKD. Losses at the gene ends were 4 bases for V and 8 bases for J; bases not matched to a gene: 7. This CDR3 comprises 15 residues.

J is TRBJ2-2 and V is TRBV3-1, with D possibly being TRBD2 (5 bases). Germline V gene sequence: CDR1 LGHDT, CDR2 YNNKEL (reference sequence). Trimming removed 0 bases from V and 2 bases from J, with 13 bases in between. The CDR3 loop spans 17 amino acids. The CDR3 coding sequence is TGTGCCAGCAGCCAAGAAATCAGCGGTTTTAACACCGGGGAGCTGTTTTTT. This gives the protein CASSQEISGFNTGELFF.

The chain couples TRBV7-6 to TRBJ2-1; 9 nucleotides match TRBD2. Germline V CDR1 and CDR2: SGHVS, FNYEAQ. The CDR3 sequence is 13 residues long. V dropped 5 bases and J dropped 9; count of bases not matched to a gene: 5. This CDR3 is CASSASGRLEQFF. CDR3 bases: TGTGCCAGCAGCGCCAGCGGGAGGCTTGAGCAGTTCTTC.

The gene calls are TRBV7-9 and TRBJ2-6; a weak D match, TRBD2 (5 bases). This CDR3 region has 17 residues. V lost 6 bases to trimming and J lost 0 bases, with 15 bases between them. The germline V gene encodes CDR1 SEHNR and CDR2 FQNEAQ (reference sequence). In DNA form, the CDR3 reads TGTGCCAGCAGTCGAATTAGACGGGACTCTGGGGCCAACGTCCTGACTTTC. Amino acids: CASSRIRRDSGANVLTF. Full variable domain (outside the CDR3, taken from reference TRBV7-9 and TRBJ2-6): DTGVSQNPRHKITKRGQNVTFRCDPISEHNRLYWYRQTLGQGPEFLTYFQNEAQLEKSRLLSDRFSAERPKGSFSTLEIQRTEQGDSAMYLCASSRIRRDSGANVLTFGAGSRLTVL.

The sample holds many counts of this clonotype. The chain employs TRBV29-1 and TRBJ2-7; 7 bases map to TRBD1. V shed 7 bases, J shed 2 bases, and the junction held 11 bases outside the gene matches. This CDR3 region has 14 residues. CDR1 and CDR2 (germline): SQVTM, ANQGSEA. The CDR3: CSADTGTETYEQYF. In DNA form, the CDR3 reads TGCAGCGCTGACACCGGGACAGAAACCTACGAGCAGTACTTC.

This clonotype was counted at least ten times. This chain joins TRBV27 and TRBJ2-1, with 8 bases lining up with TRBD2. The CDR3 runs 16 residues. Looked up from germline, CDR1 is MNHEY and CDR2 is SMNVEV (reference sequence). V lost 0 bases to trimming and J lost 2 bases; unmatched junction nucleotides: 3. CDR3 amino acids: CASSLSKRGPYNEQFF. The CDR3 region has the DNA TGTGCCAGCAGTTTATCGAAGCGGGGGCCCTACAATGAGCAGTTCTTC.

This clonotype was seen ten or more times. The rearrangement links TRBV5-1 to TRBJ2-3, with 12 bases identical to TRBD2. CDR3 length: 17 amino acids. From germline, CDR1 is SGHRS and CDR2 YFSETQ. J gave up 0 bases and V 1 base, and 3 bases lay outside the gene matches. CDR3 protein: CASSLWTSGASTDTQYF. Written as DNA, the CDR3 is TGCGCCAGCAGCTTGTGGACTAGCGGGGCAAGCACAGATACGCAGTATTTT.

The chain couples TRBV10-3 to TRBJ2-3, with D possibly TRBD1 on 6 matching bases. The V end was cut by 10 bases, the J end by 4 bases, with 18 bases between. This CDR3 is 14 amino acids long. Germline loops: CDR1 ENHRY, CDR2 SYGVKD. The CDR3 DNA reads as TGTGCCACATCGCCGGGACAAGAGGCAGATACGCAGTATTTT. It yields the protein CATSPGQEADTQYF.

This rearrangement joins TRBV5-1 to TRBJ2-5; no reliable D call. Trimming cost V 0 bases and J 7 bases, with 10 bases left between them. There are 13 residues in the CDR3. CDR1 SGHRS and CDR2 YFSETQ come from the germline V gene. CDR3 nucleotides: TGCGCCAGCAGCTTGGCGGCATTAGGGACCCAGTACTTC. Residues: CASSLAALGTQYF. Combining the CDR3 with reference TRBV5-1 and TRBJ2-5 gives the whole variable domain KAGVTQTPRYLIKTRGQQVTLSCSPISGHRSVSWYQQTPGQGLQFLFEYFSETQRNKGNFPGRFSGRQFSNSRSEMNVSTLELGDSALYLCASSLAALGTQYFGPGTRLLVL.

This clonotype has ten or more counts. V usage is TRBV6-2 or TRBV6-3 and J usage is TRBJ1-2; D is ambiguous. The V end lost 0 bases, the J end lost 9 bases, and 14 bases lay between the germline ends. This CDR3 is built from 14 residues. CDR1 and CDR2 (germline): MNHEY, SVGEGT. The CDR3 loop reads CASSYSEILRSYTF. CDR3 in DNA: TGTGCCAGCAGTTACTCCGAGATTCTTAGGAGCTACACCTTC.

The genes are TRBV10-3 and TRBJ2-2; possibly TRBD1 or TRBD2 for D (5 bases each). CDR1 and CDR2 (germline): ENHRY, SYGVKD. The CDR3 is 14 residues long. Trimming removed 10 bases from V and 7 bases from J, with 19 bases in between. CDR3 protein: CATAGTKSSGELFF. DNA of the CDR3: TGTGCCACGGCCGGGACGAAGTCAAGCGGGGAGCTGTTTTTT.

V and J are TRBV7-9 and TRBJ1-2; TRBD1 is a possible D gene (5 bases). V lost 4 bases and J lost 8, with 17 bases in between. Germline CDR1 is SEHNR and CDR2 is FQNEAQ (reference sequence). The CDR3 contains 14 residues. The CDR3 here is CASSSGQSIYGYTF. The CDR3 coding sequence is TGTGCCAGCAGCTCGGGGCAGTCGATATACGGCTACACCTTC.

The CDR3 nucleotides read TGCGCCAGCAGCTTGGCAGGGGGCCGGCAGCCCCAGCATTTT. Translated, it gives CASSLAGGRQPQHF. The chain employs TRBV5-1 and TRBJ1-5; 8 nucleotides match TRBD1. With V trimmed by 0 bases and J by 7 bases, 3 bases remained unmatched. The CDR3 has 14 residues. Germline values: CDR1 SGHRS, CDR2 YFSETQ. Using reference TRBV5-1 and TRBJ1-5 for the parts outside the CDR3, the full variable domain is KAGVTQTPRYLIKTRGQQVTLSCSPISGHRSVSWYQQTPGQGLQFLFEYFSETQRNKGNFPGRFSGRQFSNSRSEMNVSTLELGDSALYLCASSLAGGRQPQHFGDGTRLSIL.

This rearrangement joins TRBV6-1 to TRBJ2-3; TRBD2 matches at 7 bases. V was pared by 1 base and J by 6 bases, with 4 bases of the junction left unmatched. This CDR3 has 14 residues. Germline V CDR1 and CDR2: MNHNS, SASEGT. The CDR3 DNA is TGTGCCAGCAGTGAAGTTGGACTAGAGGATACGCAGTATTTT. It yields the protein CASSEVGLEDTQYF.

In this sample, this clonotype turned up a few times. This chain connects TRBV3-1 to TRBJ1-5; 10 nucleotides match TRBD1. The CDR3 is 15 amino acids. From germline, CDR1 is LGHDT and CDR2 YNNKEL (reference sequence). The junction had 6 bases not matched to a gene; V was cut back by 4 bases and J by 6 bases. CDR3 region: CASSPGTGAFQPQHF. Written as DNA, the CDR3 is TGTGCCAGCAGCCCCGGGACAGGGGCCTTTCAGCCCCAGCATTTT.

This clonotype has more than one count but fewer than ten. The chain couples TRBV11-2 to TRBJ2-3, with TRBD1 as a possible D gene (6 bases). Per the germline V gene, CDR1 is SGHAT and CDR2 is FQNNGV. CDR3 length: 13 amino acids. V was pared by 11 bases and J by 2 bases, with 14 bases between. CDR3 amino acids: CAGERGNTDTQYF. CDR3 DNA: TGTGCCGGCGAAAGGGGGAACACAGATACGCAGTATTTT. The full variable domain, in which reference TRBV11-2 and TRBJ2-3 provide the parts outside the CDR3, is EAGVAQSPRYKIIEKRQSVAFWCNPISGHATLYWYQQILGQGPKLLIQFQNNGVVDDSQLPKDRFSAERLKGVDSTLKIQPAKLEDSAVYLCAGERGNTDTQYFGPGTRLTVL.

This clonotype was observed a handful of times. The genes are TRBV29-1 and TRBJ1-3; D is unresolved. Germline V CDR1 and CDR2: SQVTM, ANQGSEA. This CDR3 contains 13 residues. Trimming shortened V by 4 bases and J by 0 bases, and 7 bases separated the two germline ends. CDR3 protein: CSVVKTSGNTIYF. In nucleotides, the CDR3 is TGCAGCGTTGTGAAGACCTCTGGAAACACCATATATTTT.

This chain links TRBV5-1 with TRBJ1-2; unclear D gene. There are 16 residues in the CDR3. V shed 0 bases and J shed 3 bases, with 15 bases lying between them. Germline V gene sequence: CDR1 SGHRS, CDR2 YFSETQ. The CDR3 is CASSLGLQKVDYGYTF. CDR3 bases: TGCGCCAGCAGCTTGGGACTCCAAAAGGTTGACTATGGCTACACCTTC.

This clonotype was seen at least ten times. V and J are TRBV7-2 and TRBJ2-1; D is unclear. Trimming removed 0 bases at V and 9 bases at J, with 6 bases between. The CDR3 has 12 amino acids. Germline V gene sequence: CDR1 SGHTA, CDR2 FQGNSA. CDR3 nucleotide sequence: TGTGCCAGCAGCTTAGCCTTAGTTGAGCAGTTCTTC. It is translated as CASSLALVEQFF.

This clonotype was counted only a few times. CDR3 coding DNA: TGTGCCAGCAGCTTAGCTCGGGTAGAGCGTGGCTACACCTTC. The encoded protein is CASSLARVERGYTF. The V gene is TRBV7-9, the J gene TRBJ1-2, with D uncertain. The CDR3 is 14 amino acids. Germline CDR1 reads SEHNR; CDR2 reads FQNEAQ (reference sequence). V was cut by 0 bases and J by 7 bases, with 12 bases left in between.

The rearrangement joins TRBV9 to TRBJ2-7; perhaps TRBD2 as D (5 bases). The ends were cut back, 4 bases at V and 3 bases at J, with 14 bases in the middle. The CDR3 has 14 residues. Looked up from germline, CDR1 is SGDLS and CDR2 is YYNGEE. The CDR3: CASSTQTGNYEQYF. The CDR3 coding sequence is TGTGCCAGCAGCACCCAGACGGGAAACTACGAGCAGTACTTC.

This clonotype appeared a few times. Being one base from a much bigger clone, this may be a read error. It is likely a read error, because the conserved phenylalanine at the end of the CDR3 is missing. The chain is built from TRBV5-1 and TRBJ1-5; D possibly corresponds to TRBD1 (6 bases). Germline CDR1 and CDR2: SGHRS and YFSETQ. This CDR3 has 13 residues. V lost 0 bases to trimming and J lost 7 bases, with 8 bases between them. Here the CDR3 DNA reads TGCGCCAGCAGCTTGGAGGGGGAGCAGCCCCAGCATCTT. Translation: CASSLEGEQPQHL.

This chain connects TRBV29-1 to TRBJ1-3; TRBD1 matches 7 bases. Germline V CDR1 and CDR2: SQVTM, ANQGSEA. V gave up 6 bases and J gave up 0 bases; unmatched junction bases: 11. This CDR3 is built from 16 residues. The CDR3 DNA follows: TGCAGCGTGGTGATACAGGGGAAAATCTCTGGAAACACCATATATTTT. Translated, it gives CSVVIQGKISGNTIYF.

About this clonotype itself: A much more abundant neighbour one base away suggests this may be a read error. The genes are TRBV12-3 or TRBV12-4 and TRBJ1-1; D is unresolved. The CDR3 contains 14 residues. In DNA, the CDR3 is TGTGCCAGCAGTTTCGCGGGCCTGAACACTGAAGTTTTCTTT. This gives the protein CASSFAGLNTEVFF.

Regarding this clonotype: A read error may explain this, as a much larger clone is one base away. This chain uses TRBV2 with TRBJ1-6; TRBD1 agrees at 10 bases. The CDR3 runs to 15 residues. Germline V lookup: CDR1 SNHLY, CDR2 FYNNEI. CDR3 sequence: CASGDRTGGVSPLHF. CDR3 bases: TGTGCCAGCGGTGATAGGACAGGGGGTGTTTCACCCCTCCACTTT.

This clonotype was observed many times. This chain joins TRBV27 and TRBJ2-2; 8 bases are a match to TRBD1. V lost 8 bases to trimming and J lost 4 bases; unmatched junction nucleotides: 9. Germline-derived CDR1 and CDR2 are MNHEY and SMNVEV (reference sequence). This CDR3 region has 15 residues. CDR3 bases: TGTGCCAGCCGAAAGACAGGGGCGGGCACCGGGGAGCTGTTTTTT. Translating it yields CASRKTGAGTGELFF.

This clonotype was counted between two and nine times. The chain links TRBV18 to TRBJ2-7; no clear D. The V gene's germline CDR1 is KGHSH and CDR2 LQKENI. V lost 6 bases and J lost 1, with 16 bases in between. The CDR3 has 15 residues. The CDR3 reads CASSPTRHLSYEQYF. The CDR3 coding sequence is TGTGCCAGCTCTCCTACCCGGCACCTATCCTACGAGCAGTACTTC.

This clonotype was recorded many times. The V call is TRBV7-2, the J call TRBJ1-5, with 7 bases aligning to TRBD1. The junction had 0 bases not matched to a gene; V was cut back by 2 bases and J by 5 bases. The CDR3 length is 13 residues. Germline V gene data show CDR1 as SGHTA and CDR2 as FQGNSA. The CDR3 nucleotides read TGTGCCAGCAGCTTACAGGGGGATCAGCCCCAGCATTTT. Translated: CASSLQGDQPQHF.

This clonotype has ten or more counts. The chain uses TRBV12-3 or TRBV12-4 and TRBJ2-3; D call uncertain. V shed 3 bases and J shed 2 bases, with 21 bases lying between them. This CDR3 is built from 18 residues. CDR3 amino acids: CASSFHAPGRVLTDTQYF. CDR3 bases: TGTGCCAGCAGTTTCCATGCCCCCGGTAGAGTACTCACAGATACGCAGTATTTT.